Following are 24 T cell receptor beta chains from one sample sequenced in a study of immune evolution from preneoplasia to lung adenocarcinoma (dated by TCRdb to the early 2020s). Receptor amplification or capture employed the immunoSEQ multiplex PCR assay. Not all clones reach the TCRdb copy of this immuneACCESS table, which keeps in-frame sequences only. Checked studies attribute under half of the gap to unresolved V genes and leave the rest unexplained. This sample is represented by thousands of clones; 70% to 85% of them were singletons. Roughly 10% of the sample lies in the top ten. Sequenced: FFPE adjacent normal lung tissue. All receptors come from a person between 65 and 80 years old with lung adenocarcinoma.

The V and J genes are TRBV15 and TRBJ1-1; TRBD1 agrees at 9 bases. This CDR3 is built from 17 residues. Trimming at V came to 5 bases and at J to 0 bases, leaving 10 bases not matched to a gene. The V gene's germline CDR1 is LNHNV and CDR2 YYDKDF (reference sequence). CDR3 sequence (DNA): TGTGCCACCAGCTCCGGGACAGGGTTTCTCATGAACACTGAAGCTTTCTTT. It translates to CATSSGTGFLMNTEAFF.

V gene TRBV7-9 combines with J gene TRBJ2-1; D possibly matches TRBD1 or TRBD2 (6 bases each). The CDR3 totals 17 residues. CDR1 is SEHNR and CDR2 is FQNEAQ in the germline V gene (reference sequence). V dropped 0 bases and J dropped 6 bases, with 18 bases sitting between them. The CDR3 DNA is TGTGCCAGCAGCTTAGCAGTCGGGGGCCGGTTCATCAATGAGCAGTTCTTC. Amino acid sequence: CASSLAVGGRFINEQFF. Drawing the rest from reference TRBV7-9 and TRBJ2-1, the complete variable domain is DTGVSQNPRHKITKRGQNVTFRCDPISEHNRLYWYRQTLGQGPEFLTYFQNEAQLEKSRLLSDRFSAERPKGSFSTLEIQRTEQGDSAMYLCASSLAVGGRFINEQFFGPGTRLTVL.

The table lists this clone with a few counts. This sample also contains other DNA sequences that code for the same CDR3. The chain joins TRBV11-3 to TRBJ2-3; TRBD1 matches at 8 bases. Germline CDR1 and CDR2: SGHNT and YENEEA. The CDR3 sequence is 15 residues long. Trimming removed 5 bases from V and 0 bases from J; junction bases left unmatched: 4. This CDR3 is CASSPRTGSTDTQYF. CDR3 DNA: TGTGCCAGCAGCCCTAGGACAGGGAGCACAGATACGCAGTATTTT. The full variable domain, in which reference TRBV11-3 and TRBJ2-3 provide the parts outside the CDR3, is EAGVVQSPRYKIIEKKQPVAFWCNPISGHNTLYWYLQNLGQGPELLIRYENEEAVDDSQLPKDRFSAERLKGVDSTLKIQPAELGDSAVYLCASSPRTGSTDTQYFGPGTRLTVL.

The rearrangement joins TRBV9 to TRBJ2-7; D not certain. Germline CDR1 is SGDLS and CDR2 is YYNGEE. V lost 0 bases, J lost 7 bases, and 8 bases lay in between. The CDR3 spans 12 residues. CDR3 amino acids: CASSVGVGEQYF. CDR3 coding DNA: TGTGCCAGCAGCGTAGGAGTTGGGGAGCAGTACTTC.

This clone appeared once. The chain joins TRBV29-1 to TRBJ1-1, with no clear D. This CDR3 spans 11 amino acids. V was shortened by 7 bases and J by 5 bases, with 11 bases between the two germline ends. Per germline, CDR1 SQVTM and CDR2 ANQGSEA. Here the CDR3 DNA reads TGCAGCGCAGGCGGGAGAACTGAAGCTTTCTTT. Translation gives CSAGGRTEAFF.

The chain links TRBV28 to TRBJ1-4, with D unresolved. The germline CDR1 and CDR2 sequences are MDHEN and SYDVKM. V lost 2 bases and J lost 7, with 5 bases in between. The CDR3 runs 12 residues. CDR3 sequence: CASSLMREKLFF. CDR3 in DNA: TGTGCCAGCAGTTTAATGCGTGAAAAACTGTTTTTT. Full variable domain (rest looked up from reference TRBV28 and TRBJ1-4): DVKVTQSSRYLVKRTGEKVFLECVQDMDHENMFWYRQDPGLGLRLIYFSYDVKMKEKGDIPEGYSVSREKKERFSLILESASTNQTSMYLCASSLMREKLFFGSGTQLSVL.

The chain recombines TRBV28 with TRBJ2-7; unclear D gene. Germline V gives CDR1 MDHEN, CDR2 SYDVKM. Trimming took off 2 bases at V and 5 bases at J, with 10 bases between the two ends. The CDR3 runs to 13 residues. CDR3 nucleotides: TGTGCCAGCAGTTTAGCACGTCAGAACGAGCAGTACTTC. The encoded protein is CASSLARQNEQYF.

The chain uses TRBV7-2 and TRBJ1-3, with D tentatively TRBD1 (5 bases). V was shortened by 5 bases and J by 0 bases, with 11 bases between the two germline ends. The CDR3 is 15 residues long. Germline CDR1 reads SGHTA; CDR2 reads FQGNSA. The CDR3 here is CASSPGRFSGNTIYF. DNA of the CDR3: TGTGCCAGCAGCCCGGGACGGTTCTCTGGAAACACCATATATTTT.

The chain recombines TRBV9 with TRBJ2-3; no clear D. The V gene's germline CDR1 is SGDLS and CDR2 YYNGEE. The V gene lost 0 bases and the J gene lost 4 bases, with 9 bases spanning the gap. The CDR3 spans 14 residues. The CDR3 nucleotides are TGTGCCAGCAGCGTAGAGAGACCGGCAGATACGCAGTATTTT. Amino acids: CASSVERPADTQYF.

This chain joins TRBV7-2 and TRBJ2-7, with no clear D. Trimming cost V 3 bases and J 4 bases, with 7 bases left between them. The CDR3 is 12 residues long. Germline V gives CDR1 SGHTA, CDR2 FQGNSA. CDR3 DNA sequence: TGTGCCAGCAGCTTTCAAGGATACGAGCAGTACTTC. As protein: CASSFQGYEQYF.

This clone showed up just a few times. This chain connects TRBV19 to TRBJ2-1; 8 bases map to TRBD2. This CDR3 is built from 13 residues. With 3 bases clipped from V and 7 bases from J, the junction kept 2 bases outside the gene matches. CDR1 and CDR2 (germline): LNHDA, SQIVND (reference sequence). The CDR3 DNA follows: TGTGCCAGTAGTATGGGGACTAGTAATGAGCAGTTCTTC. Translating gives CASSMGTSNEQFF.

J is TRBJ1-2 and V is TRBV7-9, with 7 nucleotides matching TRBD1. V shed 5 bases, J shed 3 bases, and the junction held 6 bases outside the gene matches. CDR3 length: 14 amino acids. The germline gives CDR1 SEHNR, CDR2 FQNEAQ (reference sequence). This CDR3 is CASSGGQVHYGYTF. The CDR3 coding sequence is TGTGCCAGCAGCGGAGGACAGGTCCACTATGGCTACACCTTC.

To note about this clone: The same CDR3 is also encoded by other DNA sequences in this sample. The V gene is TRBV4-3, the J gene TRBJ2-1; no definite D call. This CDR3 comprises 13 residues. The V gene lost 0 bases and the J gene lost 8 bases, with 8 bases spanning the gap. The germline V gene has CDR1 LGHNA and CDR2 YSLEER. The CDR3 reads CASSQDLRDEQFF. CDR3 DNA: TGCGCCAGCAGCCAAGATTTACGGGATGAGCAGTTCTTC.

This CDR3 is CASSFSPRVRGHYGYTF. The CDR3 DNA follows: TGTGCCAGCAGCTTCTCCCCACGTGTGAGGGGGCATTATGGCTACACCTTC. V and J are TRBV7-2 and TRBJ1-2; 7 positions match TRBD1. This CDR3 is built from 17 residues. Germline CDR1 and CDR2: SGHTA and FQGNSA. J gave up 5 bases and V 3 bases, and 15 bases lay outside the gene matches. Based on the CDR3 plus reference TRBV7-2 and TRBJ1-2, the full variable domain is GAGVSQSPSNKVTEKGKDVELRCDPISGHTALYWYRQSLGQGLEFLIYFQGNSAPDKSGLPSDRFSAERTGGSVSTLTIQRTQQEDSAVYLCASSFSPRVRGHYGYTFGSGTRLTVV.

This clone was seen once. The genes are TRBV11-3 and TRBJ2-1; D may be TRBD2 (6 bases). This CDR3 is built from 16 residues. V gave up 1 base and J gave up 6 bases, with 16 bases separating them. The germline CDR1 and CDR2 sequences are SGHNT and YENEEA. Here the CDR3 reads CASSLALGGVGNEQFF. Here the CDR3 DNA reads TGTGCCAGCAGCTTAGCCCTGGGGGGAGTCGGCAATGAGCAGTTCTTC.

The chain joins TRBV14 to TRBJ2-1; 12 bases align to TRBD2. The CDR3 is 17 amino acids. Germline CDR1 is SGHDN and CDR2 is FVKESK. V dropped 0 bases and J dropped 6; count of bases not matched to a gene: 6. The CDR3 loop is CASSQDWELAGGNEQFF. DNA for the CDR3: TGTGCCAGCAGCCAAGATTGGGAACTAGCGGGAGGCAATGAGCAGTTCTTC.

The chain carries TRBV28 and TRBJ2-1; D remains unclear. V was cut by 4 bases and J by 0 bases, with 13 bases left in between. CDR1 is MDHEN, CDR2 SYDVKM, per germline. The CDR3 covers 16 residues. CDR3: CASSSPEESSYNEQFF. The CDR3 bases are TGTGCCAGCAGTTCCCCGGAAGAGAGCTCCTACAATGAGCAGTTCTTC.

This sequence joins TRBV11-3 and TRBJ1-1; 8 bases are shared with TRBD1. The germline V gene has CDR1 SGHNT and CDR2 YENEEA. The CDR3 spans 17 residues. The V gene end was trimmed by 1 base and the J gene end by 5 bases; junction bases not matched to a gene: 12. The CDR3 loop reads CASSLGDRPRHRTEAFF. CDR3 in DNA: TGTGCCAGCAGCTTAGGGGACAGGCCCCGGCACAGGACTGAAGCTTTCTTT.

The rearrangement joins TRBV5-1 to TRBJ2-7, with D possibly being TRBD1 (6 bases). CDR3 length: 16 amino acids. Germline assignment: CDR1 SGHRS and CDR2 YFSETQ. V lost 0 bases and J lost 3, with 16 bases in between. The CDR3 DNA sequence: TGCGCCAGCAGCTTGGCTTCAGGGGCACACGACTACGAGCAGTACTTC. Its translation: CASSLASGAHDYEQYF. Together with reference TRBV5-1 and TRBJ2-7, the CDR3 gives the full variable domain: KAGVTQTPRYLIKTRGQQVTLSCSPISGHRSVSWYQQTPGQGLQFLFEYFSETQRNKGNFPGRFSGRQFSNSRSEMNVSTLELGDSALYLCASSLASGAHDYEQYFGPGTRLTVT.

V and J are TRBV5-4 and TRBJ1-1, with D hard to call. Trimming took off 0 bases at V and 5 bases at J, with 14 bases between the two ends. The V gene's germline CDR1 is SGHNT and CDR2 YYREEE (reference sequence). The CDR3 has 15 residues. The CDR3 loop reads CASSLVGSQWTEAFF. CDR3 DNA: TGTGCCAGCAGCTTGGTGGGCAGTCAGTGGACTGAAGCTTTCTTT.

This chain joins TRBV6-6 and TRBJ1-4; 8 bases are a match to TRBD1. V dropped 5 bases and J dropped 10; count of bases not matched to a gene: 6. The germline V gene has CDR1 MNHNY and CDR2 SVGAGI (reference sequence). The CDR3 is 13 residues long. CDR3 bases: TGTGCCAGCAGTACAGGACAGGGTGCAAAACTGTTTTTT. Protein: CASSTGQGAKLFF.

This rearrangement joins TRBV4-2 to TRBJ2-5; D could derive from TRBD1 or TRBD2 (6 bases each). The germline CDR1 and CDR2 sequences are LGHNA and YNFKEQ. CDR3 size: 15 residues. Trimming took off 3 bases at V and 3 bases at J, with 14 bases between the two ends. In DNA form, the CDR3 reads TGTGCCAGCAGCCATGGAGAGGGGGGAAAAGAGACCCAGTACTTC. Residues: CASSHGEGGKETQYF.

This clone was counted once. The chain employs TRBV6-6 and TRBJ1-5; no clear D gene. This CDR3 has 15 amino acids. CDR1 MNHNY and CDR2 SVGAGI come from the germline V gene (reference sequence). V lost 6 bases and J 0 bases, leaving 12 bases between the germline ends. The CDR3: CASRSGLYSNQPQHF. Here the CDR3 DNA reads TGTGCCAGCAGGTCCGGACTTTATAGCAATCAGCCCCAGCATTTT.

V gene TRBV18 combines with J gene TRBJ2-2, with TRBD1 as a possible D gene (6 bases). CDR1 and CDR2 (germline): KGHSH, LQKENI. This CDR3 is 13 amino acids long. V dropped 6 bases and J dropped 6 bases, with 11 bases sitting between them. CDR3 in DNA: TGTGCCAGCTCGGGACAAAGGGCCGGGGAGCTGTTTTTT. This encodes CASSGQRAGELFF.